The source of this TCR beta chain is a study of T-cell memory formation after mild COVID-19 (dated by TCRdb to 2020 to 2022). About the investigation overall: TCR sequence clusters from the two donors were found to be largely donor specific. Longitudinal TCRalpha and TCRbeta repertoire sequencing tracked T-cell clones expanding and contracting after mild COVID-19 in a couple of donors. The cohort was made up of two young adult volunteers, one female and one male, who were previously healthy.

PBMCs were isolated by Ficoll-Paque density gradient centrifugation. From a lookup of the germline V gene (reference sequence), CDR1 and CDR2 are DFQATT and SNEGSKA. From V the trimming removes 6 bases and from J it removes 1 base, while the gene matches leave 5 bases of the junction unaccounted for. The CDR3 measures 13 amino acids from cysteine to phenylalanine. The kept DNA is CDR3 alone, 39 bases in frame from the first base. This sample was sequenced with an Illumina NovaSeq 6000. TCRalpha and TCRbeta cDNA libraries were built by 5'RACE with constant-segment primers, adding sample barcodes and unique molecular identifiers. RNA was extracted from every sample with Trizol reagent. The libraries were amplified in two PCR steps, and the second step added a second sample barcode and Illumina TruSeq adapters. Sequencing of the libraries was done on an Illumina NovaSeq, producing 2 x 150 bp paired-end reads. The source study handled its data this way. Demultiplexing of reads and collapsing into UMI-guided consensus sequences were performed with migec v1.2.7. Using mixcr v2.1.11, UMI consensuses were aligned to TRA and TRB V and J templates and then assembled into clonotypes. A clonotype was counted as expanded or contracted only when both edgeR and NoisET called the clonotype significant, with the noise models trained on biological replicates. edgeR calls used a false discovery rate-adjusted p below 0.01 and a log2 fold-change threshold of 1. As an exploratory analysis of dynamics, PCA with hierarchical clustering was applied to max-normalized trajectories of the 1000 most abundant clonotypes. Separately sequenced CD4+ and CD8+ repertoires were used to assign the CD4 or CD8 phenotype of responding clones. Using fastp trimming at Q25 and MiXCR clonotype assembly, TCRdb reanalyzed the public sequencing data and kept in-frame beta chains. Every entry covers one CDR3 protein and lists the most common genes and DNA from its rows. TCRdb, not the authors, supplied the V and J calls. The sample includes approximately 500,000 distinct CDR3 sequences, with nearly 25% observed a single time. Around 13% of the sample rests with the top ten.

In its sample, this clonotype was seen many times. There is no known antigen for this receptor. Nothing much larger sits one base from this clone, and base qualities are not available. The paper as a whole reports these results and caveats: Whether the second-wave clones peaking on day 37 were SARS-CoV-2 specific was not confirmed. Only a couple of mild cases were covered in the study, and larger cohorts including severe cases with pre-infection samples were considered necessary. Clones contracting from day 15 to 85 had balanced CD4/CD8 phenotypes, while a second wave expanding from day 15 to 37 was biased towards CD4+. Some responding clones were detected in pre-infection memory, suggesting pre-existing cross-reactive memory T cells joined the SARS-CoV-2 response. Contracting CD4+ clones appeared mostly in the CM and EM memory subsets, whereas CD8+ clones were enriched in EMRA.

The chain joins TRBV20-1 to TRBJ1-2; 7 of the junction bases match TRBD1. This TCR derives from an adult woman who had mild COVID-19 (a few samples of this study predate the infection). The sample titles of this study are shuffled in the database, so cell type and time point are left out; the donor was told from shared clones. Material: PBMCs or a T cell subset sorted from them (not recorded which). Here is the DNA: TGCAGTGCCCTGGGACAGAATAACTATGGCTACACCTTC. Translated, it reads CSALGQNNYGYTF.